The 12 T cell receptor beta chains below come from one sample, sequenced in a study of regulatory T cells in long-lasting Graves disease. The TCR beta library used iRepertoire HTBI primers with Arm-PCR amplification of CDR3. A single record per CDR3 protein comes from TCRdb applying MiXCR to the multiplex PCR reads. The sample has 350,000 to 500,000 distinct CDR3 sequences, around 15% seen once. The time point: newly diagnosed GD, antithyroid drugs for less than 3 months. There was RNA extracted from PBMCs, and the TCR library was made from it. The same sample was also studied in work on T cells in Graves' hyperthyroidism and ophthalmopathy.

This material consisted of peripheral blood mononuclear cells (PBMCs), taken at new diagnosis, from a patient treated with antithyroid drugs. The source is a woman in her forties or fifties with Graves disease.

The table lists this clonotype with a count of one. This could be a read error, since a much larger clone is one nucleotide away. V is TRBV6-1 and J is TRBJ2-1; D is possibly TRBD1 (6 bases). Germline V lookup: CDR1 MNHNS, CDR2 SASEGT. This CDR3 region has 15 residues. V was cut by 5 bases and J by 2 bases, with 13 bases left in between. The CDR3 is CASSNGQGTYNEQFF. The CDR3 coding sequence is TGTGCCAGCAGTAATGGGCAGGGGACCTACAATGAGCAGTTCTTC.

The chain carries TRBV29-1 and TRBJ2-6, with D uncertain. This CDR3 has 15 amino acids. Germline lookup yields CDR1 SQVTM and CDR2 ANQGSEA. V lost 5 bases and J 3 bases, leaving 14 bases between the germline ends. The CDR3 here is CSVRIGYGGANVLTF. The CDR3 DNA is TGCAGCGTTCGTATCGGCTATGGTGGGGCCAACGTCCTGACTTTC.

J is TRBJ2-3 and V is TRBV19; TRBD2 matches 9 bases. Germline trimming cut 7 bases from V and 1 base from J; bases unmatched to any gene: 12. CDR1 is LNHDA and CDR2 is SQIVND in the germline V gene (reference sequence). The CDR3 is made up of 17 amino acids. The DNA for the CDR3 is TGTGCCAGTAATTCCCCGATGACTAGCGGCGGCACAGATACGCAGTATTTT. This gives the protein CASNSPMTSGGTDTQYF.

In this sample, this clonotype turned up many times. The rearrangement links TRBV28 to TRBJ2-5; 8 bases line up with TRBD2. The V gene's germline CDR1 is MDHEN and CDR2 SYDVKM. The ends lost 7 bases at V and 4 bases at J; junction bases unmatched: 5. There are 13 residues in the CDR3. This CDR3 reads CASTTGRAETQYF. CDR3 nucleotide sequence: TGTGCCAGCACCACCGGGAGGGCAGAGACCCAGTACTTC.

In this sample, this clonotype turned up many times. The chain uses TRBV7-9 and TRBJ2-7; D remains unclear. The CDR3 spans 14 residues. Deletions cut 5 bases from V and 3 bases from J, with 14 bases between. From germline, CDR1 is SEHNR and CDR2 FQNEAQ (reference sequence). The CDR3 region has the DNA TGTGCCAGCAGCCGACTGGACCGATTCTACGAGCAGTACTTC. It is translated as CASSRLDRFYEQYF.

A few counts support this clonotype. The chain joins TRBV5-1 to TRBJ2-7; the match to TRBD2 covers 9 bases. This CDR3 spans 15 amino acids. The junction had 9 bases not matched to a gene; V was cut back by 2 bases and J by 6 bases. CDR1 is SGHRS and CDR2 is YFSETQ in the germline V gene. CDR3 sequence: CASSLEWTSAGEQYF. The CDR3 DNA reads as TGCGCCAGCAGCTTAGAGTGGACTAGCGCTGGCGAGCAGTACTTC.

As to this clonotype: Only one base separates this from a far larger clonotype, so it likely reflects a read error. CDR3 nucleotides: TGTGCCAGCAGCCCGCAATCCGATGTCACCGGGGAGCCGTTTTTT. This sequence encodes CASSPQSDVTGEPFF. The rearrangement joins TRBV5-5 to TRBJ2-2, with D tentatively TRBD2 (5 bases). CDR1 SGHKS and CDR2 YYEKEE come from the germline V gene (reference sequence). The CDR3 contains 15 residues.

This clonotype showed up many times. The CDR3 DNA reads as TGTGCCAGCAGCCAGGGGTGGGGGGTTAACACTGAAGCTTTCTTT. This translates into CASSQGWGVNTEAFF. This chain connects TRBV3-1 to TRBJ1-1; maybe TRBD1 (5 bases). The V end lost 3 bases, the J end lost 2 bases, and 13 bases lay between the germline ends. Germline-derived CDR1 and CDR2 are LGHDT and YNNKEL (reference sequence). CDR3 length: 15 residues.

The rearrangement joins TRBV6-5 to TRBJ1-5; D ambiguous. V was clipped by 1 base and J by 5 bases, with 12 bases between them. The CDR3 is 15 residues long. Germline V CDR1 and CDR2: MNHEY, SVGAGI. CDR3 protein: CASSYYVRLDQPQHF. The CDR3 DNA follows: TGTGCCAGCAGTTACTACGTAAGGCTTGATCAGCCCCAGCATTTT.

The chain recombines TRBV19 with TRBJ1-1; D ambiguous. Trimming removed 3 bases at V and 1 base at J, with 9 bases between. Looked up from germline, CDR1 is LNHDA and CDR2 is SQIVND (reference sequence). The CDR3 consists of 14 residues. This chain's CDR3 is CASSMRVGNTEAFF. CDR3 bases: TGTGCCAGTAGTATGAGGGTGGGGAACACTGAAGCTTTCTTT. The full variable domain, in which reference TRBV19 and TRBJ1-1 provide the parts outside the CDR3, is DGGITQSPKYLFRKEGQNVTLSCEQNLNHDAMYWYRQDPGQGLRLIYYSQIVNDFQKGDIAEGYSVSREKKESFPLTVTSAQKNPTAFYLCASSMRVGNTEAFFGQGTRLTVV.

There are many counts of this clonotype. The chain links TRBV28 to TRBJ2-7, with 7 bases matching TRBD1. Trimming cost V 5 bases and J 1 base; bases outside gene matches: 5. Germline loops: CDR1 MDHEN, CDR2 SYDVKM. The CDR3 runs to 14 residues. CDR3 in amino acids: CASSRPGQSYEQYF. The DNA of the CDR3 is TGTGCCAGCAGTCGTCCGGGACAGTCCTACGAGCAGTACTTC.

This clonotype was seen once. A much bigger clone sits one base away, suggesting this may be a read error. The chain has TRBV18 and TRBJ2-3; D is uncertain. This CDR3 comprises 15 residues. Looked up from germline, CDR1 is KGHSH and CDR2 is LQKENI. The CDR3 spells CASLPPDEGTDTQYF. The CDR3 DNA is TGTGCCAGCTTACCACCCGACGAAGGCACAGATACGCAGTATTTT.